This TCR beta chain was sequenced in a study of blood T cells in healthy people across ages. This clonotype was observed a single time. This CDR3 is built from 14 residues. V lost 0 bases and J lost 4, with 9 bases in between. The germline CDR1 and CDR2 sequences are MGHDK and SYGVNS. Next came a second PCR, run for roughly 7 to 12 cycles, which used a sample-barcoded 5' primer along with a J-beta primer mix. TCRdb called the 5' RACE reads again in MiXCR, with one record for every CDR3 protein. The sample includes hundreds of thousands of distinct CDR3 sequences, around 49% of them seen just once. For every donor, a draw yielded roughly 10 milliliters of peripheral blood.

The specimen sequenced was blood. The source is a woman in her sixties or seventies in good health. The chain carries TRBV25-1 and TRBJ2-5; a possible D gene is TRBD1 (5 bases). CDR3 coding DNA: TGTGCCAGCAGTGAATATCGCAGGGCAGAGACCCAGTACTTC. Amino acids: CASSEYRRAETQYF.